Below, 28 T cell receptor beta chains from the same sample are listed, as sequenced in a study of shared clonotypes between healthy human individuals. The method was immunoSEQ multiplex PCR; TCRdb's version includes in-frame clones alone and lacks a portion of them. Of 950,000 to 1,300,000 clones in the sample, roughly 80% are singletons; the top ten hold approximately 1.5%. Material: memory CD4+ T cells sorted from blood. Subset defined: CD45RA-negative fraction. These receptors originate from a man between 18 and 35 years old in good health.

V is TRBV28 and J is TRBJ1-2; 7 bases fit TRBD1. Germline assignment: CDR1 MDHEN and CDR2 SYDVKM. This CDR3 has 14 residues. The ends lost 3 bases at V and 13 bases at J; junction bases unmatched: 14. The CDR3 nucleotides read TGTGCCAGCAGTTTGTCTATACAGGGGCCGGCGGGCACCTTC. Protein: CASSLSIQGPAGTF.

Written as DNA, the CDR3 is TGTGCCAGCACCCCGGGACTAGCGGGGGGCACACGTTCCTACGAGCAGTACTTC. Translated: CASTPGLAGGTRSYEQYF. The chain uses TRBV28 and TRBJ2-7; TRBD2 matches at 15 bases. V lost 7 bases to trimming and J lost 1 base; unmatched junction nucleotides: 11. Germline CDR1 MDHEN, CDR2 SYDVKM. This CDR3 spans 18 amino acids.

This clone has only one observation. This may stem from a read error, because a much larger clone lies one nucleotide away. The identical CDR3 is also encoded by other nucleotide sequences in the sample. The chain combines TRBV5-1 with TRBJ2-2, with a possible D match to TRBD1 (5 bases). The germline V gene encodes CDR1 SGHRS and CDR2 YFSETQ. CDR3 length equals 14 residues. The germline V and J ends were trimmed by 0 bases and 4 bases, with 7 bases remaining between them. CDR3 bases: TGCGCCAGCAGCTTGGGACAGAGCACCGGGGAGCTGTTTTTT. Its protein is CASSLGQSTGELFF.

The chain carries TRBV7-2 and TRBJ2-3; D is tentatively TRBD1 or TRBD2 (5 bases each). The CDR3 has 15 residues. Germline CDR1 is SGHTA and CDR2 is FQGNSA. Trimming stripped 4 bases from V and 4 bases from J, with 15 bases between. The CDR3 sequence: CASSSTSRGADTQYF. CDR3 sequence (DNA): TGTGCCAGCAGCTCCACTAGTCGAGGGGCAGATACGCAGTATTTT.

This chain connects TRBV10-2 to TRBJ2-3; D unresolved. Germline values: CDR1 WSHSY, CDR2 SAAADI. V was clipped by 6 bases and J by 4 bases, with 11 bases between them. The CDR3 has 13 amino acids. In DNA, the CDR3 is TGCGCCAGCAGATCCCCCTTTGCAGATACGCAGTATTTT. It encodes CASRSPFADTQYF.

This clone occurred many times. V is TRBV21-1 and J is TRBJ1-5. TRBV21-1 is described as a pseudogene. There are 19 residues in the CDR3. The CDR3 coding sequence is TGTGCCAGCAGCAAAGATGGAGCAGGGAGGGAGGATAGCAATCAGCCCCAGCATTTT. Protein sequence: CASSKDGAGREDSNQPQHF.

The chain links TRBV6-1 to TRBJ1-6; 9 nucleotides align to TRBD1. Germline assignment: CDR1 MNHNS and CDR2 SASEGT. V gave up 6 bases and J gave up 11 bases; unmatched junction bases: 8. This CDR3 is built from 14 residues. DNA of the CDR3: TGTGCCAGCAGCGCCGGGACAGGGTGGACACCCCTCCACTTT. Translation: CASSAGTGWTPLHF.

The rearrangement uses TRBV5-1 and TRBJ2-5; the D is unclear. This CDR3 is 13 amino acids long. The V and J ends lost 0 bases and 5 bases respectively, with 8 bases between them. Germline CDR1 is SGHRS and CDR2 is YFSETQ. The CDR3 protein is CASSLASRETQYF. In nucleotides, the CDR3 is TGCGCCAGCAGCTTGGCGAGTCGCGAGACCCAGTACTTC.

The rearrangement joins TRBV7-2 to TRBJ2-1; the match to TRBD2 covers 7 bases. CDR1 and CDR2 (germline): SGHTA, FQGNSA. The CDR3 sequence is 16 residues long. With 0 bases clipped from V and 7 bases from J, the junction kept 9 bases outside the gene matches. The CDR3 loop reads CASSLARRGRGNEQFF. The CDR3 DNA sequence: TGTGCCAGCAGCTTAGCGCGCCGCGGGAGAGGGAATGAGCAGTTCTTC.

The chain joins TRBV6-1 to TRBJ1-1; D is undetermined. Germline V gene lookup returns CDR1 MNHNS and CDR2 SASEGT. This CDR3 has 14 residues. V lost 4 bases to trimming and J lost 1 base, with 10 bases between them. In DNA form, the CDR3 reads TGTGCCAGCAGTGGGGTAAATAAGAACACTGAAGCTTTCTTT. Residues: CASSGVNKNTEAFF.

This chain uses TRBV27 with TRBJ2-7; 7 bases map to TRBD1. V lost 6 bases and J lost 0; bases outside the gene matches: 5. Germline V lookup: CDR1 MNHEY, CDR2 SMNVEV (reference sequence). This CDR3 is built from 14 residues. The CDR3 DNA sequence: TGTGCCAGCAGAAAGGGACAGACCTCCTACGAGCAGTACTTC. Protein sequence: CASRKGQTSYEQYF.

About this clone itself: The sample contains more than one DNA sequence encoding this CDR3. The chain links TRBV11-2 to TRBJ1-6; D is unresolved. CDR3 length equals 14 residues. Germline V CDR1 and CDR2: SGHAT, FQNNGV. Between the trimmed V and J ends, which lost 1 base and 6 bases, there was a span of 7 bases. As DNA, the CDR3 is TGTGCCAGCAGCTTAGGAACCGGTAATTCACCCCTCCACTTT. This codes for CASSLGTGNSPLHF.

This chain joins TRBV5-5 and TRBJ1-1; 9 bases are a match to TRBD1. The V gene end was trimmed by 4 bases and the J gene end by 4 bases; junction bases not matched to a gene: 11. There are 16 residues in the CDR3. Germline V gene lookup returns CDR1 SGHKS and CDR2 YYEKEE (reference sequence). The CDR3 region is CASSRTGAPRGTEAFF. The CDR3, as DNA: TGTGCCAGCAGCAGGACAGGGGCCCCGAGAGGCACTGAAGCTTTCTTT.

This chain joins TRBV18 and TRBJ2-4, with D hard to call. This CDR3 is built from 15 residues. From germline, CDR1 is KGHSH and CDR2 LQKENI. Trimming cost V 4 bases and J 5 bases, with 15 bases left between them. The CDR3 loop is CASSLTWGGQNIQYF. CDR3 DNA sequence: TGTGCCAGCTCACTGACGTGGGGTGGTCAAAACATTCAGTACTTC.

CDR3 bases: TGCAGCGTTGAAGACGGGTTTGGGGCCAACGTCCTGACTTTC. This sequence encodes CSVEDGFGANVLTF. The chain has TRBV29-1 and TRBJ2-6; no clear D. CDR1 SQVTM and CDR2 ANQGSEA come from the germline V gene. V lost 0 bases to trimming and J lost 3 bases, with 6 bases between them. The CDR3 loop spans 14 amino acids.

CDR3 coding DNA: TGTGCCAGCAGCAAAGTGGCAACTCCTAAAAGCAATCAGCCCCAGCATTTT. As protein: CASSKVATPKSNQPQHF. V and J are TRBV21-1 and TRBJ1-5. TRBV21-1 is described as a pseudogene. This CDR3 comprises 17 residues.

The chain combines TRBV7-2 with TRBJ1-5, with D hard to call. Looked up from germline, CDR1 is SGHTA and CDR2 is FQGNSA. The CDR3 runs to 13 residues. Trimming left V 2 bases short and J 4 bases short, with 6 bases between. The CDR3 loop reads CASSLYGNQPQHF. DNA for the CDR3: TGTGCCAGCAGCTTATACGGTAATCAGCCCCAGCATTTT.

The V gene is TRBV7-8, the J gene TRBJ2-7, with D uncertain. The CDR3 spans 14 residues. Germline CDR1 and CDR2: SGHVS and FQNEAQ. Trimming removed 2 bases from V and 3 bases from J, with 11 bases in between. CDR3 DNA sequence: TGTGCCAGCAGCTTACTCGGCAGAATCTACGAGCAGTACTTC. It yields the protein CASSLLGRIYEQYF.

This chain connects TRBV28 to TRBJ1-2; no clear D gene. Between the trimmed V and J ends, which lost 6 bases and 5 bases, there was a span of 13 bases. This CDR3 spans 13 amino acids. Germline CDR1 is MDHEN and CDR2 is SYDVKM. The CDR3 spells CASSDMTDYGYTF. CDR3 sequence (DNA): TGTGCCAGCAGCGATATGACGGATTATGGCTACACCTTC.

V gene TRBV5-1 combines with J gene TRBJ2-7, with 11 bases lining up with TRBD1. Germline CDR1 SGHRS, CDR2 YFSETQ. V shed 4 bases, J shed 4 bases, and the junction held 4 bases outside the gene matches. This CDR3 contains 14 residues. The CDR3 protein is CASSRTGGRYEQYF. CDR3 nucleotides: TGCGCCAGCAGCAGGACAGGGGGCCGGTACGAGCAGTACTTC.

This chain connects TRBV19 to TRBJ1-5, with 11 bases that match TRBD1. CDR1 LNHDA and CDR2 SQIVND come from the germline V gene (reference sequence). This CDR3 is built from 17 residues. J was trimmed by 2 bases and V by 9 bases; bases with no gene match: 12. The CDR3 spells CASLDGTGGRRNQPQHF. In DNA form, the CDR3 reads TGTGCCAGCCTTGACGGGACAGGGGGGCGTCGCAATCAGCCCCAGCATTTT. Supplemented by reference TRBV19 and TRBJ1-5, the full variable domain reads DGGITQSPKYLFRKEGQNVTLSCEQNLNHDAMYWYRQDPGQGLRLIYYSQIVNDFQKGDIAEGYSVSREKKESFPLTVTSAQKNPTAFYLCASLDGTGGRRNQPQHFGDGTRLSIL.

CDR3 sequence: CATLLTGGLSYTF. The CDR3 DNA reads TGTGCCACCTTGTTAACAGGGGGCTTGTCCTACACCTTC. This chain joins TRBV6-5 and TRBJ1-2, with TRBD1 matching over 9 bases. The V gene's germline CDR1 is MNHEY and CDR2 SVGAGI. V lost 10 bases to trimming and J lost 10 bases; unmatched junction nucleotides: 13. The CDR3 sequence is 13 residues long.

This sequence joins TRBV10-3 and TRBJ2-3, with 13 bases matching TRBD2. V shed 5 bases, J shed 3 bases, and the junction held 2 bases outside the gene matches. CDR1 is ENHRY, CDR2 SYGVKD, per germline. The CDR3 is 15 residues long. CDR3: CAISLGLAGTDTQYF. The CDR3 bases are TGTGCCATCAGTCTGGGACTAGCGGGAACAGATACGCAGTATTTT.

The genes are TRBV11-2 and TRBJ2-2; D ambiguous. CDR1 SGHAT and CDR2 FQNNGV come from the germline V gene. This CDR3 spans 16 amino acids. V was cut by 3 bases and J by 1 base, with 12 bases left in between. The CDR3 DNA follows: TGTGCCAGCAGCTTGAGTTCACTCCTGAACACCGGGGAGCTGTTTTTT. Its translation: CASSLSSLLNTGELFF. The full variable domain, rest sourced from reference TRBV11-2 and TRBJ2-2, is EAGVAQSPRYKIIEKRQSVAFWCNPISGHATLYWYQQILGQGPKLLIQFQNNGVVDDSQLPKDRFSAERLKGVDSTLKIQPAKLEDSAVYLCASSLSSLLNTGELFFGEGSRLTVL.

The chain combines TRBV6-5 with TRBJ2-7; no clear D. The germline CDR1 and CDR2 sequences are MNHEY and SVGAGI. The V and J ends lost 0 bases and 2 bases respectively, with 11 bases between them. The CDR3 has 15 amino acids. DNA for the CDR3: TGTGCCAGCAGTTACTCGTCCCGGTACCCCTACGAGCAGTACTTC. As protein: CASSYSSRYPYEQYF.

J is TRBJ2-5 and V is TRBV30; the match to TRBD2 covers 8 bases. V lost 0 bases and J lost 2; bases outside the gene matches: 5. This CDR3 contains 15 residues. Germline-derived CDR1 and CDR2 are GTSNPN and SVGIG (reference sequence). The CDR3 here is CAWSVSGGSQETQYF. The DNA of the CDR3 is TGTGCCTGGAGTGTATCGGGGGGGTCACAAGAGACCCAGTACTTC. The variable domain in full, completed from reference TRBV30 and TRBJ2-5, reads SQTIHQWPATLVQPVGSPLSLECTVEGTSNPNLYWYRQAAGRGLQLLFYSVGIGQISSEVPQNLSASRPQDRQFILSSKKLLLSDSGFYLCAWSVSGGSQETQYFGPGTRLLVL.

The rearrangement joins TRBV4-3 to TRBJ2-1; D is uncertain. Germline V CDR1 and CDR2: LGHNA, YSLEER. The V gene lost 1 base and the J gene lost 7 bases, with 11 bases spanning the gap. The CDR3 is 14 residues long. DNA of the CDR3: TGCGCCAGCAGCCAAGCCCCCCCTGGAAATGAGCAGTTCTTC. This encodes CASSQAPPGNEQFF.

The rearrangement links TRBV30 to TRBJ1-4; a weak D match, TRBD1 (5 bases). The CDR3 covers 16 residues. V was shortened by 1 base and J by 1 base, with 13 bases between the two germline ends. The germline V gene encodes CDR1 GTSNPN and CDR2 SVGIG (reference sequence). Here the CDR3 DNA reads TGTGCCTGGAGTGCCTTAAAGGGGAGAACTAATGAAAAACTGTTTTTT. It codes for CAWSALKGRTNEKLFF.